This T cell receptor beta chain was found in a study of beta chain features in type 1 diabetes. Study in general: Patient and healthy donor groups were alike in age, gender and cell yields. Study findings and constraints: TCRB CDR3s were moderately but significantly shorter in Type 1 diabetes patients in all four CD4+ subsets. cDNA-based sequencing might over-represent cells highly expressing TCR. Naive, central memory and Treg TCRB repertoires seemed to resemble each other more closely in patients than they did in healthy donors.

Reverse transcription of all isolated RNA meant that expressed TCRB transcripts were sequenced. Generated by immunoSEQ multiplex PCR, the TCRdb table keeps only in-frame clones and is missing some. The sample shows 250,000 to 350,000 clones, 14% of them seen only once. The CDR3 has 20 amino acids. Germline V CDR1 and CDR2: SGHVS, FQNEAQ. The ends lost 4 bases at V and 3 bases at J; junction bases unmatched: 12. CD4+ naive, central memory, regulatory and stem cell-like memory subsets were isolated by sorting on CD45RO/CCR7/CD25/CD127/CD95/CD27. This clone was observed once. The antigen remains undetermined.

This TCR was sampled from a man between 25 and 39 years old with type 1 diabetes. The specimen sequenced was naive CD4+ T cells from blood. V usage is TRBV7-8 and J usage is TRBJ2-4; 16 nucleotides agree with TRBD2. Written as DNA, the CDR3 is TGTGCCAGCAGCTATCCGGGACTAGCGGGAGGGCTCTTCGTCAAAAACATTCAGTACTTC. The encoded protein is CASSYPGLAGGLFVKNIQYF.